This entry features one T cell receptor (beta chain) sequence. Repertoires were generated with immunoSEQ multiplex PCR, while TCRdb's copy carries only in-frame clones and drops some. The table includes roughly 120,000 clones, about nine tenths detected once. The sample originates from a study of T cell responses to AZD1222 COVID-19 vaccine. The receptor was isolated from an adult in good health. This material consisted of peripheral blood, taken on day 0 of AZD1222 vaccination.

CDR3 sequence: CASSYGLAGGGDTQYF. The CDR3 nucleotides are TGTGCCAGCAGCTATGGACTAGCGGGGGGCGGAGATACGCAGTATTTT. The genes are TRBV7-2 and TRBJ2-3; 14 nucleotides line up with TRBD2. The junction had 5 bases not matched to a gene; V was cut back by 4 bases and J by 5 bases. Germline-derived CDR1 and CDR2 are SGHTA and FQGNSA. This CDR3 spans 16 amino acids.